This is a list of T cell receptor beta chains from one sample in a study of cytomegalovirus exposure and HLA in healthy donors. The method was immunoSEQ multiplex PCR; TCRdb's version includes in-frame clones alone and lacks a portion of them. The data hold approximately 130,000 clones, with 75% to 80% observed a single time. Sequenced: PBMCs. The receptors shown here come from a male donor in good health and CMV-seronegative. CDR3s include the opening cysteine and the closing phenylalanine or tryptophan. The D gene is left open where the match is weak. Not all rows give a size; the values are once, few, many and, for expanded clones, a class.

CASSSPSGYQPQHF,TGTGCCAGCAGCAGCCCTTCAGGGTATCAGCCCCAGCATTTT,TRBJ1-5,.,.,TRBV2
CASSFEASGYTF,TGTGCCAGCAGCTTCGAGGCTAGTGGCTACACCTTC,TRBJ1-2,.,.,TRBV11-2
CASSASPKPEAFF,TGTGCCAGCAGCGCTAGCCCAAAGCCTGAAGCTTTCTTT,TRBJ1-1,.,few,TRBV11-3
CASSTLAGRSYEQYF,TGCGCCAGCAGCACACTAGCGGGGCGTTCCTACGAGCAGTACTTC,TRBJ2-7,TRBD2,.,TRBV6-1
CASKGHNNSPLHF,TGTGCCAGCAAGGGACATAATAATTCACCCCTCCACTTT,TRBJ1-6,.,.,TRBV7-9
CASSPLEEQYF,TGTGCCAGCAGCCCCCTCGAGGAGCAGTACTTC,TRBJ2-7,.,.,TRBV7-9
CASSERGGAGANVLTF,TGTGCCAGCAGTGAGAGGGGGGGGGCCGGGGCCAACGTCCTGACTTTC,TRBJ2-6,.,few,TRBV6-4
CASSLGGSTDTQYF,TGCGCCAGCAGCTTGGGAGGGAGCACAGATACGCAGTATTTT,TRBJ2-3,.,.,TRBV5-1
CASRSYRGNTIYF,TGTGCCAGCAGATCCTACAGGGGAAACACCATATATTTT,TRBJ1-3,.,.,TRBV6-5
CATGAGVNEQFF,TGTGCCACCGGGGCAGGAGTCAATGAGCAGTTCTTC,TRBJ2-1,.,once,TRBV15
CASSERGPPYEQYF,TGTGCCAGCAGTGAGCGAGGGCCCCCCTACGAGCAGTACTTC,TRBJ2-7,.,.,TRBV2
CASSRTGGGEAFF,TGCGCCAGCAGCCGCACAGGGGGCGGTGAAGCTTTCTTT,TRBJ1-1,TRBD1,.,TRBV4-3
CAISDGGQGSYEQYF,TGTGCCATCAGTGATGGGGGACAGGGCTCCTACGAGCAGTACTTC,TRBJ2-7,TRBD1,.,TRBV10-3
CAISEPQNSGNTIYF,TGTGCCATCAGTGAGCCCCAGAACTCTGGAAACACCATATATTTT,TRBJ1-3,.,.,TRBV10-3
CASRTLNTEAFF,TGTGCCAGCAGGACTCTAAACACTGAAGCTTTCTTT,TRBJ1-1,.,few,TRBV27